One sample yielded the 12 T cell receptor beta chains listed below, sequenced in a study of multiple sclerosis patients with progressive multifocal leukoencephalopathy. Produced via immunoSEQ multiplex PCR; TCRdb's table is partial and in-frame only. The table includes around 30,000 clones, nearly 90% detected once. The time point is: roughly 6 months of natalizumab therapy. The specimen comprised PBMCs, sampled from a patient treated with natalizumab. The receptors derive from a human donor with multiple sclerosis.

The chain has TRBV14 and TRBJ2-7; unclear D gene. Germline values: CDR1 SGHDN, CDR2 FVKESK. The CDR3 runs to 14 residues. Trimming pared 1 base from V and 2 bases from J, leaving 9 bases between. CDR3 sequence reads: CASSQVGIPYEQYF. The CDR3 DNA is TGTGCCAGCAGCCAAGTGGGGATACCCTACGAGCAGTACTTC. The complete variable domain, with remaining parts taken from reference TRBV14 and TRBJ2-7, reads EAGVTQFPSHSVIEKGQTVTLRCDPISGHDNLYWYRRVMGKEIKFLLHFVKESKQDESGMPNNRFLAERTGGTYSTLKVQPAELEDSGVYFCASSQVGIPYEQYFGPGTRLTVT.

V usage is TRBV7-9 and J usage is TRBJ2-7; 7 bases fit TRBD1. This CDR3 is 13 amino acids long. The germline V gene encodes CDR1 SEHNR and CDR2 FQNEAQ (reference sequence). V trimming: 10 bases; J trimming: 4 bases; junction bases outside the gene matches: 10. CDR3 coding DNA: TGTGCCATTGGACAGGATACAGATTACGAGCAGTACTTC. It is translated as CAIGQDTDYEQYF.

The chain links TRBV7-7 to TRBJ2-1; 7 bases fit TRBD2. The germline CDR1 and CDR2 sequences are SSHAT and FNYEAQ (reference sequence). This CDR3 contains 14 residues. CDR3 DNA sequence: TGTGCTAGTAGTCGGGACTACACCTACAATGAGCAGTTCTTC. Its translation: CASSRDYTYNEQFF.

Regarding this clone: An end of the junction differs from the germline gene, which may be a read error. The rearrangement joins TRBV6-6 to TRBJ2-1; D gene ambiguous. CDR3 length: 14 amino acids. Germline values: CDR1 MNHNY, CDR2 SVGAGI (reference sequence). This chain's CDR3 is CASSDSTSLHEQFF. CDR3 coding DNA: TGTGCCAGCAGTGACTCAACTTCTTTGCATGAGCAGTTCTTC.

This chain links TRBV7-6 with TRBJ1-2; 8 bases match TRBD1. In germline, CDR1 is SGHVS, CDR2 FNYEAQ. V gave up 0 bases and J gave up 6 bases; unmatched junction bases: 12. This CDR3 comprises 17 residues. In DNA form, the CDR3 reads TGTGCCAGCAGCTTAGCCTCTGTCGGCAGGGGGCTTGATGGCTACACCTTC. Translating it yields CASSLASVGRGLDGYTF.

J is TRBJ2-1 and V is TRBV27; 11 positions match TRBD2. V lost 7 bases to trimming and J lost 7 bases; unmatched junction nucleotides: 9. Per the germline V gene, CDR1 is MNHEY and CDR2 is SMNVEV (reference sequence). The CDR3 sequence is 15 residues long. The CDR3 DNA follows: TGTGCCAGCACCTTGAGGACTAGCGGGTATAATGAGCAGTTCTTC. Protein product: CASTLRTSGYNEQFF.

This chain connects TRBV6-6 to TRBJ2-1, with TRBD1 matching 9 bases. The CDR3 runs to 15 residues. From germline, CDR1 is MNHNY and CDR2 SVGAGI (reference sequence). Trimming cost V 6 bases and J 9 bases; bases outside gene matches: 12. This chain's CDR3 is CASSLPGQGAGEQFF. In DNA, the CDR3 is TGTGCCAGCAGCCTTCCGGGACAGGGCGCCGGTGAGCAGTTCTTC.

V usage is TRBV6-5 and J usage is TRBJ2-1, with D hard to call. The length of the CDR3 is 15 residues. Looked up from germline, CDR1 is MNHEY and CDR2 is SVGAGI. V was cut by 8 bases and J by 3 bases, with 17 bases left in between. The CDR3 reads CASPAHRADYNEQFF. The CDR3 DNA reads TGTGCCAGCCCCGCCCATAGGGCCGACTACAATGAGCAGTTCTTC.

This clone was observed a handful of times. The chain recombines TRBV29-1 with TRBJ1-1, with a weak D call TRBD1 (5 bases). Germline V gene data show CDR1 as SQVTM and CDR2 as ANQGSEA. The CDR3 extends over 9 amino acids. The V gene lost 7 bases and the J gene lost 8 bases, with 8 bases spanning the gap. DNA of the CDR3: TGCAGCGGGGGGGGAGAAGCTTTCTTT. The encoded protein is CSGGGEAFF.

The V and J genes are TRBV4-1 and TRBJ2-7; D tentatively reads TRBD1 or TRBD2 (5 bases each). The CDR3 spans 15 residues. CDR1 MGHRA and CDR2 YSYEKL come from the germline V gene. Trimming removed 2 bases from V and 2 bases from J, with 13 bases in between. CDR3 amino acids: CASSQSRGVTYEQYF. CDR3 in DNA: TGCGCCAGCAGCCAATCAAGGGGAGTTACCTACGAGCAGTACTTC.

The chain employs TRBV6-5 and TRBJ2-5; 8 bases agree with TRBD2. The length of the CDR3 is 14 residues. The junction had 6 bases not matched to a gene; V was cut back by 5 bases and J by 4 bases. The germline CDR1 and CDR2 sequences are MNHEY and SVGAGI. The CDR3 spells CASSVSGTSETQYF. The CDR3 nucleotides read TGTGCCAGCAGTGTTAGCGGGACTTCAGAGACCCAGTACTTC.

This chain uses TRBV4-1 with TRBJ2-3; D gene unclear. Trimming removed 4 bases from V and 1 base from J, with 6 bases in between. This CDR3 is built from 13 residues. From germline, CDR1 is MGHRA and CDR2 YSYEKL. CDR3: CASSLIRTDTQYF. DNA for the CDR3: TGCGCCAGCAGCCTTATTCGCACAGATACGCAGTATTTT.